Described below is a single T cell receptor beta chain sequence and its context. A second PCR of about 7 to 12 cycles used a sample-barcoded 5' primer and a J-beta primer mix. Every cDNA molecule carried a tag from a template-switch adaptor bearing 12 random nucleotides. Paired-end reads containing CDR3 totaled no fewer than 2.5 million for each sample. In TCRdb, the 5' RACE reads were re-called with MiXCR into one record per CDR3 protein. This repertoire shows 1.5 million to 2 million distinct CDR3 sequences, approximately 50% found once; its top ten account for roughly 2%. Per-sample yields of isolated PBMCs were at least 7 million. RNA extraction gave at least 5 micrograms of total RNA per sample. These data belong to a study of blood T cells in healthy people across ages. The J segment lost 1 base and the V segment lost 5 bases, leaving 6 bases of the junction unmatched. The V gene's germline CDR1 is SGHTA and CDR2 FQGNSA. The CDR3 length is 15 residues.

The material sequenced was blood. The chain recombines TRBV7-2 with TRBJ2-5; 8 positions agree with TRBD2. This TCR came from a middle-aged woman in good health. In DNA form, the CDR3 reads TGTGCCAGCAGCCAGACTAGCGCCCGCCAAGAGACCCAGTACTTC. Translation gives CASSQTSARQETQYF. Together with reference TRBV7-2 and TRBJ2-5, the CDR3 gives the full variable domain: GAGVSQSPSNKVTEKGKDVELRCDPISGHTALYWYRQSLGQGLEFLIYFQGNSAPDKSGLPSDRFSAERTGGSVSTLTIQRTQQEDSAVYLCASSQTSARQETQYFGPGTRLLVL.